Each of the 14 T cell receptor beta chains below was sequenced from the same sample in a study of CD8 T cells in Susac syndrome. Reverse transcription used about 0.45 to 1 ug RNA and random hexamers. TCRdb fed the immunoSEQ multiplex PCR reads into MiXCR, producing one record per CDR3 protein. The sample yields about 110,000 distinct CDR3 sequences, around 95% seen once. Sequences were obtained from CD4+ T cells from PBMCs. Receptors originate from a human donor in good health.

This clonotype has only a few counts. This rearrangement joins TRBV29-1 to TRBJ2-1; D gene ambiguous. Germline lookup yields CDR1 SQVTM and CDR2 ANQGSEA. Deletions cut 3 bases from V and 3 bases from J, with 9 bases between. The length of the CDR3 is 13 residues. The CDR3, as DNA: TGCAGCGTTGATGTATCGGTCTACAATGAGCAGTTCTTC. Translated: CSVDVSVYNEQFF.

The chain couples TRBV2 to TRBJ2-7, with 7 positions matching TRBD1. CDR3 size: 14 residues. Germline V CDR1 and CDR2: SNHLY, FYNNEI. V was clipped by 6 bases and J by 6 bases; unmatched bases: 11. CDR3 sequence reads: CASRGSGQSGEQYF. The CDR3 DNA reads as TGTGCCAGCAGAGGCTCGGGACAGTCGGGCGAGCAGTACTTC.

The V and J genes are TRBV28 and TRBJ2-1; no definite D call. There are 12 residues in the CDR3. Looked up from germline, CDR1 is MDHEN and CDR2 is SYDVKM. Trimming left V 6 bases short and J 3 bases short, with 6 bases between. In DNA form, the CDR3 reads TGTGCCAGCAGGCCGGACTACAATGAGCAGTTCTTC. Its protein is CASRPDYNEQFF.

This clonotype has more than one count but fewer than ten. V and J are TRBV10-3 and TRBJ2-5; D gene ambiguous. Germline V CDR1 and CDR2: ENHRY, SYGVKD. V lost 0 bases and J 5 bases, leaving 4 bases between the germline ends. The CDR3 spans 12 residues. The CDR3 region is CAISESVETQYF. CDR3 coding DNA: TGTGCCATCAGTGAGTCGGTGGAGACCCAGTACTTC.

The chain links TRBV2 to TRBJ1-1; no definite D call. The V end was cut by 8 bases, the J end by 1 base, with 11 bases between. From germline, CDR1 is SNHLY and CDR2 FYNNEI. The CDR3 is 13 amino acids. CDR3 coding DNA: TGTGCCAGCCTGCGTGAGGGGAACACTGAAGCTTTCTTT. Translation: CASLREGNTEAFF.

This clonotype appeared once. This sequence joins TRBV20-1 and TRBJ2-6; 8 bases line up with TRBD2. Germline CDR1 reads DFQATT; CDR2 reads SNEGSKA (reference sequence). The J segment lost 1 base and the V segment lost 6 bases, leaving 2 bases of the junction unmatched. This CDR3 has 14 amino acids. The CDR3 reads CSAQRGSGANVLTF. CDR3 bases: TGCAGTGCCCAGCGGGGGTCTGGGGCCAACGTCCTGACTTTC.

The chain uses TRBV20-1 and TRBJ2-5; TRBD2 aligns across 7 bases. Trimming removed 5 bases from V and 0 bases from J; junction bases left unmatched: 6. This CDR3 is 14 amino acids long. Germline V gene data show CDR1 as DFQATT and CDR2 as SNEGSKA (reference sequence). CDR3 amino acids: CSAGPGTNQETQYF. DNA of the CDR3: TGCAGTGCTGGCCCCGGGACTAACCAAGAGACCCAGTACTTC.

This chain uses TRBV12-2 with TRBJ1-1; the table's D call TRBD1 went unverified against the DNA. TRBV12-2 corresponds to a pseudogene. The CDR3 extends over 16 amino acids. DNA for the CDR3: TGTGCAAGTCGCTTAGCGGATTCGGGGGCGAACACTGAAGCTTTCTTT. It specifies CASRLADSGANTEAFF.

The chain links TRBV10-3 to TRBJ2-5; 11 positions match TRBD2. This CDR3 is built from 16 residues. Germline CDR1 is ENHRY and CDR2 is SYGVKD. Germline trimming cut 5 bases from V and 1 base from J; bases unmatched to any gene: 6. The CDR3 DNA is TGTGCCATCAGTCCGACTAGCGGGGCCCCCCAAGAGACCCAGTACTTC. This sequence encodes CAISPTSGAPQETQYF.

This chain connects TRBV12-3 or TRBV12-4 to TRBJ1-6; D possibly corresponds to TRBD1 (5 bases). The CDR3 extends over 15 amino acids. Between the trimmed V and J ends, which lost 6 bases and 7 bases, there was a span of 16 bases. The chain's CDR3 is CASRTATRGNSPLHF. CDR3 DNA: TGTGCCAGCAGGACCGCGACTAGGGGAAATTCACCCCTCCACTTT.

The gene calls are TRBV30 and TRBJ2-2, with D perhaps given as TRBD1 or TRBD2 (5 bases each). V shed 5 bases and J shed 6 bases, with 19 bases lying between them. CDR1 and CDR2 from the germline V gene are GTSNPN and SVGIG (reference sequence). The CDR3 contains 15 residues. In nucleotides, the CDR3 is TGTGCCTGGGACCTCCTGGGGCGAGGGTCCGGGGAGCTGTTTTTT. It codes for CAWDLLGRGSGELFF.

This clonotype was seen a single time. The chain combines TRBV14 with TRBJ1-4, with D perhaps matching TRBD1 (5 bases). V gave up 0 bases and J gave up 4 bases, with 12 bases separating them. The CDR3 spans 16 residues. The V gene's germline CDR1 is SGHDN and CDR2 FVKESK. This CDR3 is CASSQDLSGLNEKLFF. The CDR3 bases are TGTGCCAGCAGCCAAGATCTGTCGGGGCTTAATGAAAAACTGTTTTTT.

The chain recombines TRBV7-9 with TRBJ2-3; D possibly corresponds to TRBD2 (7 bases). Germline V gene sequence: CDR1 SEHNR, CDR2 FQNEAQ (reference sequence). The germline V and J ends were trimmed by 5 bases and 4 bases, with 16 bases remaining between them. The CDR3 covers 15 residues. The CDR3 DNA sequence: TGTGCCAGCAGCCCTTCGGGGGGCCATCCAGATACGCAGTATTTT. It codes for CASSPSGGHPDTQYF.

The genes are TRBV2 and TRBJ1-1, with no clear D. CDR3 length: 11 residues. Germline V lookup: CDR1 SNHLY, CDR2 FYNNEI. V was cut by 2 bases and J by 10 bases, with 8 bases left in between. DNA for the CDR3: TGTGCCAGCAGTGAAAGGGTGGGAGCTTTCTTT. Its translation is CASSERVGAFF.